What follows describes a single TCR beta chain. What it binds is not known. The time point is: recipient sample about 28 days before transplant, after cytoreduction. The assay was immunoSEQ multiplex PCR, and TCRdb's table has in-frame clones only and misses some. The sample gives roughly 29,000 clones, roughly 80% of which show up once; roughly 6.8% is in the top ten. The germline V gene has CDR1 SGHTS and CDR2 YDEGEE. The CDR3 contains 19 residues. J gave up 0 bases and V 3 bases, and 17 bases lay outside the gene matches. The sample belongs to a study of T cell clonotyping in hematopoietic cell transplantation. General study points: After transplant, recipient diversity fell while pathologically expanded clonotypes grew through day 180. At the given depth, recipient repertoires were over 95% de novo clonotypes. Broader posttransplant TCR repertoire diversity was predicted by graft donor and pretransplant recipient Inverse Simpson Index values.

This sequence joins TRBV5-8 and TRBJ2-7; TRBD1 agrees at 8 bases. Here the sequenced sample was peripheral blood mononuclear cells, taken before stem cell transplant. The TCR was taken from a woman between 25 and 40 years old with chronic myeloid leukemia. Some clones in this sample may be carry-over from other donors' samples. The CDR3 DNA sequence: TGTGCCAGCAGCTCAAACTATCTCTCCGGGACAGGCAGCTCCTACGAGCAGTACTTC. It specifies CASSSNYLSGTGSSYEQYF.